This T cell receptor (beta chain) was identified during a study of cytomegalovirus exposure and HLA in healthy donors. Findings of the study overall: TCR beta V- and J-gene trimming was later associated with a missense DCLRE1C variant.

This clone has a single count. Its matching antigen is unknown. This same CDR3 is encoded by further DNA sequences in the sample. Trimming cost V 0 bases and J 2 bases, with 8 bases left between them. Germline V gives CDR1 SEHNR, CDR2 FQNEAQ (reference sequence). The CDR3 is 14 amino acids. 13 Jbeta primers and 60 Vbeta primers were used for the PCR. Generated by immunoSEQ multiplex PCR, the TCRdb table keeps only in-frame clones and is missing some. This table holds 150,000 to 200,000 clones, about 75% found once. The receptor was derived from a man aged 50-60 years in good health and CMV-seropositive. The sample taken for sequencing was PBMCs. The J gene is TRBJ2-7, the V gene TRBV7-9; D is perhaps TRBD2 (7 bases). CDR3 in DNA: TGTGCCAGCAGCTTAGCGGGGGGGCCCTACGAGCAGTACTTC. Encoded protein: CASSLAGGPYEQYF.